This TCR beta chain was recovered during a study of T cells in Graves' hyperthyroidism and ophthalmopathy. Amplified TCR beta CDR3 regions derived from RNA transcripts. Using the HTBI primer set, a first-round RT-PCR was run on the TCR CDR3. TCRdb processed the multiplex PCR reads anew with MiXCR; each CDR3 protein has one entry. The table includes 600,000 or so distinct CDR3 sequences, approximately 14% detected once. This clonotype was detected many times. Its antigen remains unknown. The germline V gene has CDR1 MDHEN and CDR2 SYDVKM. The ends were cut back, 5 bases at V and 5 bases at J, with 15 bases in the middle. CDR3 length: 14 residues. PBMCs were collected from an approximately 10 ml volume of fresh peripheral blood. Study-level points and caveats: Ophthalmopathy was told apart from stable hyperthyroidism by a 13 V-J model. Ophthalmopathy got predicted by the model a median about 6.7 months before its onset.

Material: blood. The gene calls are TRBV28 and TRBJ1-1; a weak D match, TRBD1 (6 bases). The TCR was taken from a woman aged 50 to 60 with Graves' ophthalmopathy. The CDR3 nucleotides are TGTGCCAGCAGTCTGGGGGCCGGGTTTACTGAAGCTTTCTTT. As protein: CASSLGAGFTEAFF.